This record concerns one T cell receptor beta chain sequence. The entry originates in a study of Graves' ophthalmopathy and Graves' hyperthyroidism. As the template, RNA transcripts were used to amplify TCR beta CDR3 regions. The workflow started with a first-round RT-PCR run with HTBI primers and then moved on to a second-round multiplex PCR. MiXCR was run by TCRdb on the multiplex PCR reads, yielding one entry per CDR3 protein. Of 500,000 to 800,000 distinct CDR3 sequences in the sample, under 50% are singletons; the top ten hold about 3.3%. The CDR3 sequence is 13 residues long. Germline-derived CDR1 and CDR2 are SGHDN and FVKESK. V gave up 4 bases and J gave up 5 bases, with 12 bases separating them. Having ophthalmopathy, the donors showed moderate-to-severe activity, CAS ≥3 and NOSPECS ≥4, with disease lasting under 3 months. Additional autoimmune diseases, uncontrolled infections, pregnancy or lactation disqualified patients. Diagnoses were established from clinical symptoms, serum thyroxine, TRAb, thyroid ultrasound and orbital computed tomography.

Sequenced material: peripheral blood. The chain employs TRBV14 and TRBJ2-7; D perhaps matches TRBD2 (6 bases). This clonotype originated in an adult man with Graves' ophthalmopathy. CDR3 DNA: TGTGCCAGCAGCCCTTGGGGGGTAAACGAGCAGTACTTC. Residues: CASSPWGVNEQYF.